The rows below give T cell receptor beta chains drawn from one sample of a study of post-analysis software for immune sequencing data. TCRdb reprocessed the PCR reads via MiXCR and lists one record per CDR3 protein. There are fewer than 700,000 distinct CDR3 sequences in the sample; 44% occur only once, and more than 1.5% lies in the top ten. Sequencing input: blood. These receptors all come from a girl aged 5-17 years with multiple sclerosis. CDR3s include the opening cysteine and the closing phenylalanine or tryptophan. The order of the fields is CDR3 protein, CDR3 DNA, J gene, V gene, D gene, clone size. The D gene is left open where the match is weak. Expanded clones are given a class, and other clones once, few, many or no size at all.

cdr3_aa: CASSAWWETQYF
cdr3_nt: TGTGCCAGCAGCGCATGGTGGGAGACCCAGTACTTC
j_call: TRBJ2-5
v_call: TRBV2
d_call: NA
clone_size: NA

cdr3_aa: CSARPLSSYEQYF
cdr3_nt: TGCAGTGCTAGGCCTCTTAGCTCCTACGAGCAGTACTTC
j_call: TRBJ2-7
v_call: TRBV20-1
d_call: NA
clone_size: NA

cdr3_aa: CASSLGTNTEAFF
cdr3_nt: TGTGCCAGCAGCCTCGGGACAAACACTGAAGCTTTCTTT
j_call: TRBJ1-1
v_call: TRBV5-1
d_call: NA
clone_size: many

cdr3_aa: CASSFEISSLNEQFF
cdr3_nt: TGCGCCAGCAGCTTTGAGATATCTAGTCTGAATGAGCAGTTCTTC
j_call: TRBJ2-1
v_call: TRBV5-1
d_call: NA
clone_size: NA

cdr3_aa: CASSEFSGVKETQYF
cdr3_nt: TGTGCCAGCAGTGAATTTTCGGGGGTAAAAGAGACCCAGTACTTC
j_call: TRBJ2-5
v_call: TRBV6-1
d_call: NA
clone_size: NA

cdr3_aa: CSVRRSVLAGGSKNIQYF
cdr3_nt: TGCAGCGTTCGGCGGAGTGTGCTAGCGGGAGGAAGCAAAAACATTCAGTACTTC
j_call: TRBJ2-4
v_call: TRBV29-1
d_call: TRBD2
clone_size: few

cdr3_aa: CASSVGGLGLSDTQYF
cdr3_nt: TGTGCCAGCAGCGTAGGCGGACTAGGCTTGTCAGATACGCAGTATTTT
j_call: TRBJ2-3
v_call: TRBV9
d_call: TRBD2
clone_size: NA

cdr3_aa: CASSYRGSTDTQYF
cdr3_nt: TGTGCCAGCAGCTACAGGGGCAGCACAGATACGCAGTATTTT
j_call: TRBJ2-3
v_call: TRBV28
d_call: TRBD1
clone_size: few

cdr3_aa: CASSPQSRKETQYF
cdr3_nt: TGTGCCAGCTCACCACAGAGTCGTAAAGAGACCCAGTACTTC
j_call: TRBJ2-5
v_call: TRBV18
d_call: NA
clone_size: NA

cdr3_aa: CASSVEGHGQETQYF
cdr3_nt: TGTGCCAGCAGTGTAGAGGGGCACGGCCAAGAGACCCAGTACTTC
j_call: TRBJ2-5
v_call: TRBV2
d_call: NA
clone_size: once

cdr3_aa: CASSVDSRSYNEQFF
cdr3_nt: TGTGCCAGCAGCGTCGATTCCCGATCCTACAATGAGCAGTTCTTC
j_call: TRBJ2-1
v_call: TRBV9
d_call: NA
clone_size: NA

cdr3_aa: CASSSPNRTSGRGFQETQYF
cdr3_nt: TGCGCCAGCAGCTCGCCTAACCGGACTAGCGGGAGGGGTTTCCAAGAGACCCAGTACTTC
j_call: TRBJ2-5
v_call: TRBV5-1
d_call: TRBD2
clone_size: NA

cdr3_aa: CASSPGGVQQFF
cdr3_nt: TGTGCCAGCAGCCCCGGGGGGGTTCAGCAGTTCTTC
j_call: TRBJ2-1
v_call: TRBV7-9
d_call: TRBD2
clone_size: few

cdr3_aa: CASSVLGTGFAEQYF
cdr3_nt: TGTGCCAGCAGCGTACTCGGGACAGGGTTTGCGGAGCAGTACTTC
j_call: TRBJ2-7
v_call: TRBV2
d_call: TRBD1
clone_size: NA

cdr3_aa: CSAKTGGADQPQHF
cdr3_nt: TGCAGTGCCAAGACAGGGGGCGCCGATCAGCCCCAGCATTTT
j_call: TRBJ1-5
v_call: TRBV20-1
d_call: TRBD1
clone_size: NA

cdr3_aa: CASSQEGQSSYNEQFF
cdr3_nt: TGTGCCAGCAGCCAAGAAGGGCAGAGCTCCTACAATGAGCAGTTCTTC
j_call: TRBJ2-1
v_call: TRBV3-1
d_call: NA
clone_size: few

cdr3_aa: CASSQDPAGEGEQFF
cdr3_nt: TGTGCCAGCAGCCAAGATCCAGCGGGAGAGGGTGAGCAGTTCTTC
j_call: TRBJ2-1
v_call: TRBV4-2
d_call: TRBD2
clone_size: many

cdr3_aa: CASSGLAGGGSYNEQFF
cdr3_nt: TGTGCCAGCAGTGGACTAGCGGGAGGGGGCTCCTACAATGAGCAGTTCTTC
j_call: TRBJ2-1
v_call: TRBV2
d_call: TRBD2
clone_size: few

cdr3_aa: CASSARDRVYSGANVLTF
cdr3_nt: TGTGCCAGCAGCGCCCGGGACAGAGTTTACTCTGGGGCCAACGTCCTGACTTTC
j_call: TRBJ2-6
v_call: TRBV11-2
d_call: TRBD1
clone_size: few

cdr3_aa: CASSQGRASKANQPQHF
cdr3_nt: TGCGCCAGCAGCCAAGGGCGGGCTTCGAAGGCCAATCAGCCCCAGCATTTT
j_call: TRBJ1-5
v_call: TRBV4-1
d_call: NA
clone_size: once